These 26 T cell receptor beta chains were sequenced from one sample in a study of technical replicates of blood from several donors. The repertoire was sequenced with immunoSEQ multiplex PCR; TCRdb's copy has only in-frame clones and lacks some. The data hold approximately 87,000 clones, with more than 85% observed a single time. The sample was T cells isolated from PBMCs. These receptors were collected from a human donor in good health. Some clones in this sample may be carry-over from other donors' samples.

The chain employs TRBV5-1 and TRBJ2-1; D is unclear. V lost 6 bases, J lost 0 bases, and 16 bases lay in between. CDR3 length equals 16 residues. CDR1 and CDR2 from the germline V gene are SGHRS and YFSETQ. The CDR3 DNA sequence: TGCGCCAGCACCGCTGACGGGTGGAGCTCCTACAATGAGCAGTTCTTC. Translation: CASTADGWSSYNEQFF.

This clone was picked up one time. CDR3 bases: TGTGCCAGTAGTATAGATAGAGAGGGAGGGACCTACAATGAGCAGTTCTTC. It yields the protein CASSIDREGGTYNEQFF. This chain joins TRBV19 and TRBJ2-1; 7 bases align to TRBD2. The ends lost 0 bases at V and 2 bases at J; junction bases unmatched: 7. Germline V gene sequence: CDR1 LNHDA, CDR2 SQIVND (reference sequence). The CDR3 length is 17 residues. The full variable domain, in which reference TRBV19 and TRBJ2-1 provide the parts outside the CDR3, is DGGITQSPKYLFRKEGQNVTLSCEQNLNHDAMYWYRQDPGQGLRLIYYSQIVNDFQKGDIAEGYSVSREKKESFPLTVTSAQKNPTAFYLCASSIDREGGTYNEQFFGPGTRLTVL.

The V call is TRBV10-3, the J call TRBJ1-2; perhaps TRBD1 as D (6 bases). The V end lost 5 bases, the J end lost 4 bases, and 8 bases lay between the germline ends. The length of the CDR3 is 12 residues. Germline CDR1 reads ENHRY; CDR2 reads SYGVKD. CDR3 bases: TGTGCCATCAGTATCAGGGGCTATGGCTACACCTTC. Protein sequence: CAISIRGYGYTF.

The CDR3: CASSLYSTGELFF. The CDR3 DNA reads as TGTGCCAGCAGCCTTTACAGCACCGGGGAGCTGTTTTTT. The J gene is TRBJ2-2, the V gene TRBV14; unclear D gene. CDR1 SGHDN and CDR2 FVKESK come from the germline V gene. The V end lost 4 bases, the J end lost 4 bases, and 7 bases lay between the germline ends. The CDR3 is 13 residues long.

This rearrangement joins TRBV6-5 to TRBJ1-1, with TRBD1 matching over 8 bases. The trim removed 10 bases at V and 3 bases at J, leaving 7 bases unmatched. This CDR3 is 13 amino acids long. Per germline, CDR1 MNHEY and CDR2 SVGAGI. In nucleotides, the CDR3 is TGTGCCACCGCGGACAGGGCGTACACTGAAGCTTTCTTT. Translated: CATADRAYTEAFF.

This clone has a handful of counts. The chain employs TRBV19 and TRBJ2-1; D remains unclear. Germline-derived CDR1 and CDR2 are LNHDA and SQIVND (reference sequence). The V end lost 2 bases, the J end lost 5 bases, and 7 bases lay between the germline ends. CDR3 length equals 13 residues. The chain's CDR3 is CASSISQNNEQFF. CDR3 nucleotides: TGTGCCAGTAGTATAAGTCAGAACAATGAGCAGTTCTTC.

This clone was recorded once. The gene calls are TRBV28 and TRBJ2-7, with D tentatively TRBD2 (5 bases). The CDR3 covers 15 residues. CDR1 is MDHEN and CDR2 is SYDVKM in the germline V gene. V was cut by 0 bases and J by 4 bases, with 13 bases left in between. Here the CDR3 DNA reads TGTGCCAGCAGTTTATGGGACGGGGTTTATTACGAGCAGTACTTC. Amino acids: CASSLWDGVYYEQYF.

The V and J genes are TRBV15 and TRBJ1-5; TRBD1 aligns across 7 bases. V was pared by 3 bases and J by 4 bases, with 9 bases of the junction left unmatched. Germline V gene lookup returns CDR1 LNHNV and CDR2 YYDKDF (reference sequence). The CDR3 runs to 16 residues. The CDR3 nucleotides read TGTGCCACCAGCAGCCCTGGGGACAGTCGGAATCAGCCCCAGCATTTT. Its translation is CATSSPGDSRNQPQHF.

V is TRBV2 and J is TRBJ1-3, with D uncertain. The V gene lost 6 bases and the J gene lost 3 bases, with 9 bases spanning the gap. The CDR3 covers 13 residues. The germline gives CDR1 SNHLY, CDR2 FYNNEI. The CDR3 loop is CASSEGFGNTIYF. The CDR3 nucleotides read TGTGCCAGCAGCGAGGGTTTTGGAAACACCATATATTTT.

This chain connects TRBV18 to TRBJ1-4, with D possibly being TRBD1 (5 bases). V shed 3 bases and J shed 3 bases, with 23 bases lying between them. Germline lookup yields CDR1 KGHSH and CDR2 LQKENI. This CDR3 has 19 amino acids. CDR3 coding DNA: TGTGCCAGCTCACCGCTCGCCCGGTACCTAAGGGGATCTAATGAAAAACTGTTTTTT. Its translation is CASSPLARYLRGSNEKLFF. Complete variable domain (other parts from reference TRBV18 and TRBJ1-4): NAGVMQNPRHLVRRRGQEARLRCSPMKGHSHVYWYRQLPEEGLKFMVYLQKENIIDESGMPKERFSAEFPKEGPSILRIQQVVRGDSAAYFCASSPLARYLRGSNEKLFFGSGTQLSVL.

In DNA, the CDR3 is TGCGCCAGCAGCCCGGGACTAGGTTTAATCACAGATACGCAGTATTTT. Translation: CASSPGLGLITDTQYF. This chain links TRBV4-3 with TRBJ2-3, with 8 nucleotides matching TRBD2. V lost 4 bases, J lost 2 bases, and 8 bases stayed unmatched. The CDR3 loop spans 16 amino acids. Looked up from germline, CDR1 is LGHNA and CDR2 is YSLEER.

CDR3 coding DNA: TGTGCCATCAGTGAGTCAGAGGGGGCCCGGTATGGCTACACCTTC. The encoded protein is CAISESEGARYGYTF. The genes are TRBV10-3 and TRBJ1-2; 7 bases match TRBD1. This CDR3 has 15 amino acids. Germline V CDR1 and CDR2: ENHRY, SYGVKD. V gave up 0 bases and J gave up 5 bases; unmatched junction bases: 6.

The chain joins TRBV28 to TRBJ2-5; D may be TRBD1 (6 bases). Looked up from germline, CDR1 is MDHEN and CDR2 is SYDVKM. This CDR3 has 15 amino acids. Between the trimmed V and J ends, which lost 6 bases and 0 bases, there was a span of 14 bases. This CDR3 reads CASSSGQIYQETQYF. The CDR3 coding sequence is TGTGCCAGCAGCTCAGGACAGATTTACCAAGAGACCCAGTACTTC. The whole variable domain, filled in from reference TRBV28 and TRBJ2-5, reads DVKVTQSSRYLVKRTGEKVFLECVQDMDHENMFWYRQDPGLGLRLIYFSYDVKMKEKGDIPEGYSVSREKKERFSLILESASTNQTSMYLCASSSGQIYQETQYFGPGTRLLVL.

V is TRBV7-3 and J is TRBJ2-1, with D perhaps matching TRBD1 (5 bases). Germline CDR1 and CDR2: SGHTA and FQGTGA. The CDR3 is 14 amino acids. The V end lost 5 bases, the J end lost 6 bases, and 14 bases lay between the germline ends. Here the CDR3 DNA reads TGTGCCAGCAGCCTCACAGGTGACTCCAATGAGCAGTTCTTC. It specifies CASSLTGDSNEQFF. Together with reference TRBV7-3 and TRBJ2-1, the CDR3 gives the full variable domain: GAGVSQTPSNKVTEKGKYVELRCDPISGHTALYWYRQSLGQGPEFLIYFQGTGAADDSGLPNDRFFAVRPEGSVSTLKIQRTERGDSAVYLCASSLTGDSNEQFFGPGTRLTVL.

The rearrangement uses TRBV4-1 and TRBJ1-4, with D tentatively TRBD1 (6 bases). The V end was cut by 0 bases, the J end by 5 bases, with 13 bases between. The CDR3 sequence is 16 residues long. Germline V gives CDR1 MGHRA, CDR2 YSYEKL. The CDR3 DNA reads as TGCGCCAGCAGCCAAGATGGAGAGGGGACAAATGAAAAACTGTTTTTT. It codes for CASSQDGEGTNEKLFF.

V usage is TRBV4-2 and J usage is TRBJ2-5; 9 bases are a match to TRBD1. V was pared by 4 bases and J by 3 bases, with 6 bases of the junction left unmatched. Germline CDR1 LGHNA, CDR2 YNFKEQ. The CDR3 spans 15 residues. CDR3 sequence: CASSRAGDREETQYF. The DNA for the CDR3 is TGTGCCAGCAGCCGAGCTGGGGACAGGGAAGAGACCCAGTACTTC.

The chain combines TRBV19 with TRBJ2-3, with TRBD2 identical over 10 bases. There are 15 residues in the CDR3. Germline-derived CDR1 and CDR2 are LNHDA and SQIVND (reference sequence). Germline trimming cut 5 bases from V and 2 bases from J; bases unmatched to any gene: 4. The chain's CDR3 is CASSWTSGYTDTQYF. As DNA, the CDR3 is TGTGCCAGTAGTTGGACTAGCGGCTACACAGATACGCAGTATTTT.

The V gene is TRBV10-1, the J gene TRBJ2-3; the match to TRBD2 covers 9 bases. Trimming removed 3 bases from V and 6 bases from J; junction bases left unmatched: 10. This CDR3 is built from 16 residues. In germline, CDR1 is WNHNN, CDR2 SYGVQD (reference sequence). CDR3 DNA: TGCGCCAGCAGTGATAATGCGCTAGCGGGAATCGATACGCAGTATTTT. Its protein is CASSDNALAGIDTQYF.

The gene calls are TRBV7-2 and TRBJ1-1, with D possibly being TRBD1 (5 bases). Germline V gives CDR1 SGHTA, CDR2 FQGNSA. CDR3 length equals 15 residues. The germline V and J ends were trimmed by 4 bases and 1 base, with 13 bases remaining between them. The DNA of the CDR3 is TGTGCCAGCAGCTCGCAGGGTTGGGGGAACACTGAAGCTTTCTTT. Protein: CASSSQGWGNTEAFF.

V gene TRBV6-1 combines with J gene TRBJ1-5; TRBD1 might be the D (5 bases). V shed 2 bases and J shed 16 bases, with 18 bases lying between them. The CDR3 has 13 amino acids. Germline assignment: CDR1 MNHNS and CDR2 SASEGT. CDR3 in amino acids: CASSEYSREVGHF. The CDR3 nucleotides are TGTGCCAGCAGTGAATACTCCAGGGAAGTTGGCCATTTT.

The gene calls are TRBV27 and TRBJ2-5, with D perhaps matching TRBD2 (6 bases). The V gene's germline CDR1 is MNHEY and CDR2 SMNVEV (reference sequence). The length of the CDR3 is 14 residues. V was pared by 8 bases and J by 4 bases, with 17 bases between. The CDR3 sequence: CASSFSRGLETQYF. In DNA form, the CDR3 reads TGTGCCAGCTCCTTTTCCCGGGGACTAGAGACCCAGTACTTC.

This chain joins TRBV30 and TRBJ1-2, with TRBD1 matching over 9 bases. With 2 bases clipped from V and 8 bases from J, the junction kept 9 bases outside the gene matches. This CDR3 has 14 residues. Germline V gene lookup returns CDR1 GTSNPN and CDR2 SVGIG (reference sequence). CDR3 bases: TGTGCCTGGAGTACAACAGGGGGCGATTACGGCTACACCTTC. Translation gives CAWSTTGGDYGYTF.

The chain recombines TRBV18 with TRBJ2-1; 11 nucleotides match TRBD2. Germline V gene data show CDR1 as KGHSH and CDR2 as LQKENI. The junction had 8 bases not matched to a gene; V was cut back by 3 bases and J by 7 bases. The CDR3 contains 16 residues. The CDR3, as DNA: TGTGCCAGCTCACCCAGTTTGACTAGCGGGATAAATGAGCAGTTCTTC. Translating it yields CASSPSLTSGINEQFF.

In DNA, the CDR3 is TGTGCCAGCAGTTTATCCGGGACAGGGGTCGAGCAGTACTTC. Translating it yields CASSLSGTGVEQYF. The chain recombines TRBV28 with TRBJ2-7, with 10 bases aligning to TRBD1. The CDR3 is made up of 14 amino acids. The germline V gene encodes CDR1 MDHEN and CDR2 SYDVKM. Trimming took 1 base from V and 6 from J; bases not matched to a gene: 3. Supplemented by reference TRBV28 and TRBJ2-7, the full variable domain reads DVKVTQSSRYLVKRTGEKVFLECVQDMDHENMFWYRQDPGLGLRLIYFSYDVKMKEKGDIPEGYSVSREKKERFSLILESASTNQTSMYLCASSLSGTGVEQYFGPGTRLTVT.

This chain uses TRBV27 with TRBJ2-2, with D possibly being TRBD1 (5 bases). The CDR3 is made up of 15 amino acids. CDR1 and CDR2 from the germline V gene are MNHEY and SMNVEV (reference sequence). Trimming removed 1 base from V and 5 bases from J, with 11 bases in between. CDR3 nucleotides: TGTGCCAGCAGTTTATATGGACACATAACCGGGGAGCTGTTTTTT. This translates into CASSLYGHITGELFF.

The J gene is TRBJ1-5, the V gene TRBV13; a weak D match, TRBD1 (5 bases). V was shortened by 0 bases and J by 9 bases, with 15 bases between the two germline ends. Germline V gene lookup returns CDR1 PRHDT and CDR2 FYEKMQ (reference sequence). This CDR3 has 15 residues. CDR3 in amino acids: CASSLGGGDRWPQHF. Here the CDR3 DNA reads TGTGCCAGCAGCTTAGGAGGCGGGGACCGATGGCCCCAGCATTTT.